The rows below give T cell receptor beta chains drawn from one sample of a study of breast tumors, draining lymph nodes, adjacent tissues. TCRdb re-analysed the multiplex PCR reads in MiXCR, keeping a single row per CDR3 protein. The sample lists some 250,000 distinct CDR3 sequences, less than 45% occurring once. Sequencing was carried out using axillary lymph node tissue. These receptors originate from a female donor with breast cancer. Some clones in this sample may be carry-over from other donors' samples. Both conserved end residues are part of each CDR3. The D gene is left open where the match is weak. Only part of the rows carry a size: once, few, many, or a class if the clone is expanded.

abundance,d_gene,j_gene,v_gene,CDR3aa,CDR3nt
NA,NA,TRBJ1-1,TRBV4-2,CASSQDERGVAEAFF,TGTGCCAGCAGCCAAGATGAAAGGGGGGTCGCTGAAGCTTTCTTT
NA,NA,TRBJ2-1,TRBV5-5,CASSQQPALGYNEQFF,TGTGCCAGCAGCCAACAGCCGGCACTGGGTTACAATGAGCAGTTCTTC
many,TRBD2,TRBJ2-1,TRBV11-2,CASSSSGGPRGQFF,TGTGCCAGCAGCTCTAGCGGGGGGCCTCGCGGGCAGTTCTTC
NA,NA,TRBJ1-4,TRBV10-3,CASSLSEEKLFF,TGTGCCAGCAGCCTTAGCGAGGAAAAACTGTTTTTT
NA,NA,TRBJ1-6,TRBV5-1,CASSFLQGAGSPLHF,TGCGCCAGCAGTTTCCTGCAAGGGGCGGGTTCACCCCTCCACTTT
many,NA,TRBJ2-1,TRBV5-8,CASSWRGDSYNEQFF,TGTGCCAGCAGCTGGAGGGGGGACAGCTACAATGAGCAGTTCTTC
NA,NA,TRBJ2-3,TRBV24-1,CATSDKGGTDTQYF,TGTGCCACCAGTGACAAGGGGGGCACAGATACGCAGTATTTT
many,TRBD1,TRBJ2-7,TRBV4-2,CASRGQGSSYEQYF,TGTGCCAGCAGGGGACAGGGGTCCTCCTACGAGCAGTACTTC
NA,NA,TRBJ2-5,TRBV2,CASRLPGETQYF,TGTGCCAGCAGACTCCCGGGAGAGACCCAGTACTTC
many,TRBD2,TRBJ2-2,TRBV9,CASSSPGLAGGGTGELFF,TGTGCCAGCAGCTCTCCGGGACTAGCGGGAGGAGGTACCGGGGAGCTGTTTTTT
NA,NA,TRBJ1-1,TRBV10-3,CAISEMYLNTEAFF,TGTGCCATCAGTGAAATGTACTTGAACACTGAAGCTTTCTTT
many,TRBD1,TRBJ2-3,TRBV12-3/TRBV12-4,CASSLAPLGQPDTQYF,TGTGCCAGCAGTTTAGCGCCTCTGGGACAGCCAGATACGCAGTATTTT
few,NA,TRBJ2-7,TRBV27,CASSLSGSYEQYF,TGTGCCAGCAGTTTGAGTGGGTCCTACGAGCAGTACTTC
NA,NA,TRBJ1-2,TRBV6-2/TRBV6-3,CASSHGAGHHYGYTF,TGTGCCAGCAGTCACGGTGCCGGGCACCACTATGGCTACACCTTC
many,NA,TRBJ2-3,TRBV10-3,CAIGERGTSTDTQYF,TGTGCCATCGGGGAACGCGGGACTAGCACAGATACGCAGTATTTT
many,NA,TRBJ1-6,TRBV6-1,CASSEAKTANSPLHF,TGTGCCAGCAGTGAAGCGAAAACGGCCAATTCACCCCTCCACTTT
NA,TRBD1,TRBJ1-5,TRBV15,CATSSSTGDQPQHF,TGTGCCACCAGCAGTTCGACAGGGGATCAGCCCCAGCATTTT
few,TRBD2,TRBJ2-2,TRBV30,CAWSVQLAGIRNTGELFF,TGTGCCTGGAGTGTACAGCTAGCGGGGATAAGAAACACCGGGGAGCTGTTTTTT
many,TRBD1,TRBJ2-7,TRBV24-1,CATSGGTGISEQYF,TGTGCCACCAGTGGCGGGACAGGGATAAGCGAGCAGTACTTC
NA,TRBD2,TRBJ2-5,TRBV10-2,CASRRSGAYQETQYF,TGCGCCAGCAGGCGTAGCGGGGCCTACCAAGAGACCCAGTACTTC
NA,NA,TRBJ1-5,TRBV28,CASRTPRYSNQPQHF,TGTGCCAGCAGAACCCCGCGGTATAGCAATCAGCCCCAGCATTTT
many,NA,TRBJ2-7,TRBV20-1,CSARDNRGYSNEQYF,TGCAGTGCTAGAGATAACCGAGGCTATTCTAACGAGCAGTACTTC
many,TRBD2,TRBJ2-5,TRBV19,CASSINSGGAETQYF,TGTGCCAGTAGTATCAACAGCGGGGGGGCGGAGACCCAGTACTTC
many,NA,TRBJ1-2,TRBV10-2,CASRLQGAYGYTF,TGCGCCAGCAGACTCCAGGGCGCCTATGGCTACACCTTC
many,TRBD1,TRBJ2-1,TRBV11-1,CASSTGTGSYNEQFF,TGTGCCAGCAGCACCGGGACAGGCTCCTACAATGAGCAGTTCTTC
NA,NA,TRBJ1-2,TRBV6-5,CASSHGGGAYGYTF,TGTGCCAGCAGTCATGGCGGAGGGGCCTATGGCTACACCTTC
many,NA,TRBJ2-2,TRBV12-3/TRBV12-4,CASSQRGWNTGELFF,TGTGCCAGCAGCCAACGGGGTTGGAACACCGGGGAGCTGTTTTTT
NA,NA,TRBJ1-2,TRBV6-5,CASSLAGRQYGYTF,TGTGCCAGCAGTTTAGCGGGGCGGCAATATGGCTACACCTTC
many,NA,TRBJ1-4,TRBV7-9,CASSLGWASTNEKLFF,TGTGCCAGCAGCTTAGGATGGGCATCTACTAATGAAAAACTGTTTTTT
few,TRBD1,TRBJ2-7,TRBV3-1,CASSRSDAGTGRNEQYF,TGTGCCAGCAGCCGATCAGACGCCGGGACAGGGAGGAACGAGCAGTACTTC
NA,TRBD2,TRBJ2-1,TRBV7-2,CASSFSGTSGGADTQFF,TGTGCCAGCAGCTTCTCCGGGACTAGCGGGGGGGCAGATACGCAGTTCTTC
many,NA,TRBJ2-5,TRBV20-1,CSASKGGQQTQYF,TGCAGTGCTAGTAAAGGGGGGCAGCAGACCCAGTACTTC
NA,NA,TRBJ2-6,TRBV3-1,CASRPTGISGANVLTF,TGTGCCAGCAGACCCACAGGGATATCTGGGGCCAACGTCCTGACTTTC
once,NA,TRBJ1-2,TRBV6-5,CASSHLKRGAAGYTF,TGTGCCAGCAGTCACCTTAAGCGGGGGGCCGCTGGCTACACCTTC
NA,TRBD1,TRBJ2-7,TRBV6-5,CASSYSVSVRGYSHEQYF,TGTGCCAGCAGTTACTCAGTATCCGTCAGGGGGTACTCTCACGAGCAGTACTTC
NA,NA,TRBJ2-2,TRBV5-1,CASSPGGTVITGELFF,TGCGCCAGCAGCCCAGGCGGGACAGTAATCACCGGGGAGCTGTTTTTT
many,TRBD2,TRBJ2-2,TRBV7-2,CASSRRTGTSHGELFF,TGTGCCAGCAGCCGTCGGACGGGGACTAGCCACGGGGAGCTGTTTTTT
few,TRBD1,TRBJ2-5,TRBV7-8,CASSLGVAPGGQETQYF,TGTGCCAGCAGCTTAGGGGTAGCGCCAGGGGGCCAAGAGACCCAGTACTTC
many,NA,TRBJ1-4,TRBV5-1,CASSLVAKGEKLFF,TGCGCCAGCAGCTTGGTTGCCAAGGGCGAAAAACTGTTTTTT
many,NA,TRBJ2-7,TRBV11-2,CASSPGAGESYEQYF,TGTGCCAGCAGCCCAGGGGCCGGGGAATCCTACGAGCAGTACTTC
few,TRBD2,TRBJ2-7,TRBV13,CASSLTGTSGYEQYF,TGTGCCAGCAGCTTGACGGGGACTAGCGGTTACGAGCAGTACTTC
NA,TRBD2,TRBJ2-1,TRBV6-5,CASRQRGGFEQFF,TGTGCCAGCAGGCAGCGGGGGGGCTTTGAGCAGTTCTTC
few,NA,TRBJ1-1,TRBV15,CATSRGAGYEAFF,TGTGCCACCAGCAGAGGCGCGGGTTATGAAGCTTTCTTT
many,TRBD2,TRBJ2-2,TRBV12-3/TRBV12-4,CASKTGLAGGWRSGELFF,TGTGCCAGCAAGACGGGACTAGCGGGGGGCTGGAGATCCGGGGAGCTGTTTTTT
NA,NA,TRBJ1-2,TRBV20-1,CSASGHYVYTF,TGCAGCGCTAGCGGACACTATGTCTACACCTTC
many,NA,TRBJ2-7,TRBV5-1,CASSLQDIISYEQYF,TGCGCCAGCAGCTTACAGGACATAATCTCCTACGAGCAGTACTTC
many,TRBD2,TRBJ2-1,TRBV7-9,CASSLGLAGTDEQFF,TGTGCCAGCAGCTTAGGTCTAGCGGGGACCGATGAGCAGTTCTTC
many,TRBD2,TRBJ2-3,TRBV12-3/TRBV12-4,CASSFFSGRVDTQYF,TGTGCCAGCAGTTTTTTTAGCGGGAGGGTTGATACGCAGTATTTT
NA,NA,TRBJ1-1,TRBV10-1,CASSESGSGTSSEAFF,TGCGCCAGCAGTGAGTCCGGATCAGGGACAAGCTCTGAAGCTTTCTTT
once,TRBD1,TRBJ1-1,TRBV9,CASSATGTGEAFF,TGTGCCAGCAGCGCTACCGGGACAGGTGAAGCTTTCTTT
many,NA,TRBJ2-5,TRBV29-1,CSALPGPETQYF,TGCAGCGCCCTTCCTGGACCAGAGACCCAGTACTTC
NA,TRBD1,TRBJ2-7,TRBV20-1,CSAINRGAYEQYF,TGCAGTGCTATCAACAGGGGAGCCTACGAGCAGTACTTC
few,NA,TRBJ2-1,TRBV3-1,CASSQRGPYNEQFF,TGTGCCAGCAGCCAGCGGGGGCCTTACAATGAGCAGTTCTTC
NA,NA,TRBJ2-3,TRBV10-3,CAISDLRGYSGSTDTQYF,TGTGCCATCAGTGACCTCAGGGGCTATAGCGGTAGCACAGATACGCAGTATTTT